The present T cell receptor (beta chain) was sequenced within a study of OX40 agonist ivuxolimab in advanced cancers. For the study in its entirety: The costimulatory receptor OX40 (CD134) was targeted by ivuxolimab, a fully human IgG2 agonistic monoclonal antibody. Intravenous ivuxolimab was administered to patients every 2 weeks at six dose levels: 0.01, 0.1, 0.3, 1.5, 3 and 10 mg/kg. Of the 50 to 55 patients in dose escalation, 19 had hepatocellular carcinoma, approximately 15 had melanoma, 9 had renal cell carcinoma and 9 had head and neck cancer. In the dose-escalation cohort, 65% to 85% of patients were male, and the mean age was roughly 60 years with a range of about 20 to 90. Patients were allowed to have had prior anti-PD-1, anti-PD-L1 or anti-CTLA-4 therapy, and less than 45% of the dose-escalation patients had previously received checkpoint inhibitors. Three dose-escalation patients achieved partial responses, one with hepatocellular carcinoma and two with cutaneous melanoma. Peripheral TCRbeta sequencing aimed to test whether ivuxolimab altered TCR sequence diversity and caused clonal T-cell expansion. The paper describes the monotherapy dose-escalation part (N ≈ 49 patients) of the phase I trial of ivuxolimab. Results and caveats for the whole study, not just this receptor: Low levels of normalized T-cell clonal expansion were also seen in some nonresponding patients. The antigen specificity of the peripheral T cells that underwent clonal expansion was not determined. After ivuxolimab, CD8+ T cells had more expanded clones than CD4+ T cells on average. In the 0.1-3.0 mg/kg groups, partial responders were among the patients with the lowest normalized peripheral clonal expansion, particularly in CD8+ T cells. At doses of 0.1 to 3.0 mg/kg, clonal expansion of both CD4+ and CD8+ blood T cells was observed from baseline to week 6.

Genomic DNA was extracted from sorted cells for sequencing of the TCRbeta CDR3 region. TCRbeta CDR3 regions were sequenced using the immunoSEQ Assay. The immuneACCESS repertoire file appears here via TCRdb, limited to in-frame rearrangements. These files lack a portion of the clones; in checked studies, under half of the deficit traces to unresolved V genes, and the cause of the others is not known. The sample table contains some 50,000 clones; only one count was recorded for roughly 90% of them. Over 0.5% of the sample is held by the ten biggest clonotypes. Patients with autoimmune disease history or receiving systemic immunosuppression were excluded from the trial. Peripheral blood for TCR sequencing was collected from all dose cohorts at baseline, on cycle 4 day 1, and on cycle 7 day 1. The samples were drawn from a first-in-human, open-label, multicenter phase I dose-escalation trial of ivuxolimab. Adults with locally advanced or metastatic melanoma, renal cell carcinoma, hepatocellular carcinoma or head and neck squamous cell carcinoma were enrolled in the trial. Before TCR sequencing, CD4+ and CD8+ T cells were separately sorted from peripheral blood.

With regard to this clone: Its cognate antigen has yet to be identified. No quality values exist for individual bases; no much larger clone is one base distant.

There are 14 amino acids in the CDR3, from cysteine to phenylalanine inclusive. The retained sequence is limited to the CDR3, 42 bases, with the frame set at the first base. V is clipped by 2 bases and J by 2 bases, and the sequence between their germline boundaries is 9 bases long. The germline V gene provides CDR1 SGHTA and CDR2 FQGNSA. The sequencing here drew on CD4+ or CD8+ T cells sorted from blood, taken in a trial of the OX40 agonist ivuxolimab. The TCR comes from an adult with an advanced solid tumor such as melanoma, head and neck, liver or kidney cancer. Rearrangement joined TRBV7-2 to TRBJ1-2; no confident D gene assignment can be made. Read as DNA, the sequence is TGTGCCAGCAGCTTAATGGGCATCAACTATGGCTACACCTTC. This translates into CASSLMGINYGYTF.